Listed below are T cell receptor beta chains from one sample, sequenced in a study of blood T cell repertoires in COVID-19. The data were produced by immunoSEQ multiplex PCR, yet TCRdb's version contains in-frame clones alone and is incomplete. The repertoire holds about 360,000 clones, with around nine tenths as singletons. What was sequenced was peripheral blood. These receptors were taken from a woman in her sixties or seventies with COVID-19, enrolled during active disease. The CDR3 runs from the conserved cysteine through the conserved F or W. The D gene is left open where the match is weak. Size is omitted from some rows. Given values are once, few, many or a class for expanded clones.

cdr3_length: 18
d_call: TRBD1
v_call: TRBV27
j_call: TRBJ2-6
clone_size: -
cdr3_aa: CASSLSKGQGTGANVLTF
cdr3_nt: TGTGCCAGCAGTTTATCGAAGGGACAGGGTACTGGGGCCAACGTCCTGACTTTC

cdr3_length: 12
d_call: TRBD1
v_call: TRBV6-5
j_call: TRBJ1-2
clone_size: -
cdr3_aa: CASSLDRGGYTF
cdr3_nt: TGTGCCAGCAGCCTGGACAGGGGCGGCTACACCTTC

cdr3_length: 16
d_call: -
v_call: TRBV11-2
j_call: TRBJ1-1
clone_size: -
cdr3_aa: CASSSTSGAANTEAFF
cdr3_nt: TGTGCCAGCAGCTCAACAAGTGGGGCGGCGAACACTGAAGCTTTCTTT

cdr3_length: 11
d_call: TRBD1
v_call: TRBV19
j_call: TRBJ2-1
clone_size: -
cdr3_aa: CASRMGQDNFF
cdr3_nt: TGTGCCAGTAGGATGGGACAGGACAACTTCTTC

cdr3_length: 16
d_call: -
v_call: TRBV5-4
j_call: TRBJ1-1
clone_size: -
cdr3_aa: CASSLGAGSFHTEAFF
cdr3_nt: TGTGCCAGCAGCTTGGGAGCAGGTAGTTTCCACACTGAAGCTTTCTTT

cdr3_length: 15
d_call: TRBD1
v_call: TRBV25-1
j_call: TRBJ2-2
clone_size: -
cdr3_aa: CASSPWDSSLGELFF
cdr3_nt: TGTGCCAGCAGCCCCTGGGACAGTTCTCTCGGGGAGCTGTTTTTT

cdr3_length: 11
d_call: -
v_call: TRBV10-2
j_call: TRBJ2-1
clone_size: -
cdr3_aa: CASRRDNEQFF
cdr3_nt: TGCGCCAGCAGACGAGACAATGAGCAGTTCTTC

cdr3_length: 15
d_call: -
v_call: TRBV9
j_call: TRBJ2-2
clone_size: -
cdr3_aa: CASSVRGLGTGELFF
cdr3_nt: TGTGCCAGCAGCGTACGAGGGCTCGGGACCGGGGAGCTGTTTTTT

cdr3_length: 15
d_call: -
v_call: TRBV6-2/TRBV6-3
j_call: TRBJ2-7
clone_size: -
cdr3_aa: CASSYSASSSYEQYF
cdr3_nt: TGTGCCAGCAGTTACTCAGCTTCGAGCTCCTACGAGCAGTACTTC

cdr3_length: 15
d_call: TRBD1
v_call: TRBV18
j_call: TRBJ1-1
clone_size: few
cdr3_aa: CASSPPRTGYGEAFF
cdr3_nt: TGTGCCAGCTCACCACCACGGACAGGGTACGGTGAAGCTTTCTTT

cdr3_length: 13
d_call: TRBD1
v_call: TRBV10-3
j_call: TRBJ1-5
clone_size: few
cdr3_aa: CATGQGNDQPQHF
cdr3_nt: TGTGCCACCGGACAGGGTAACGATCAGCCCCAGCATTTT

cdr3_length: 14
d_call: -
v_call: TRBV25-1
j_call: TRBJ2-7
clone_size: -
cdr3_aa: CASSEQGRESEQYF
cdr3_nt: TGTGCCAGCAGTGAACAAGGGCGGGAAAGCGAGCAGTACTTC

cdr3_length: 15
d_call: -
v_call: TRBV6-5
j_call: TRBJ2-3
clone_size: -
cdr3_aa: CASSYGTFITDTQYF
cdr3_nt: TGTGCCAGCAGTTATGGGACATTCATAACAGATACGCAGTATTTT

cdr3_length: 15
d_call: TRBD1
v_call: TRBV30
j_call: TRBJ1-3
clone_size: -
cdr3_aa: CAWSADRAGGNTIYF
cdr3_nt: TGTGCCTGGAGTGCGGACAGGGCAGGAGGAAACACCATATATTTT

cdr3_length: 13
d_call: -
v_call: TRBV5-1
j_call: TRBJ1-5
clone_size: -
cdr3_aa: CASSFGQNQPQHF
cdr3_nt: TGCGCCAGCAGCTTCGGACAAAATCAGCCCCAGCATTTT

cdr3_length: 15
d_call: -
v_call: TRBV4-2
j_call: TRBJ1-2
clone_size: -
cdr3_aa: CASSQGEQGYYGYTF
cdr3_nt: TGTGCCAGCAGCCAAGGAGAGCAGGGGTACTATGGCTACACCTTC

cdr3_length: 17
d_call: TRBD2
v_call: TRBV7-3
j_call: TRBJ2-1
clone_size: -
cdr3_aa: CASSLNMRGSSYNEQFF
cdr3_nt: TGTGCCAGCAGCTTAAATATGCGGGGGAGCTCCTACAATGAGCAGTTCTTC

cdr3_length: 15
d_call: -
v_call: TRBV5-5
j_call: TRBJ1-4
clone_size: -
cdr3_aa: CASSQEGLKDEKLFF
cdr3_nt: TGTGCCAGCAGCCAGGAGGGACTTAAAGATGAAAAACTGTTTTTT

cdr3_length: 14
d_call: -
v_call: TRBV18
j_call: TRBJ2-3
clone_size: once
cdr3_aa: CASSPSPSTDTQYF
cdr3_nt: TGTGCCAGCTCACCATCTCCTAGCACAGATACGCAGTATTTT

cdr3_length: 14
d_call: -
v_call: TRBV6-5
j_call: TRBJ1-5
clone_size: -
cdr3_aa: CASKLSGNAQPQHF
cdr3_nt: TGTGCCAGCAAATTATCGGGGAACGCTCAGCCCCAGCATTTT